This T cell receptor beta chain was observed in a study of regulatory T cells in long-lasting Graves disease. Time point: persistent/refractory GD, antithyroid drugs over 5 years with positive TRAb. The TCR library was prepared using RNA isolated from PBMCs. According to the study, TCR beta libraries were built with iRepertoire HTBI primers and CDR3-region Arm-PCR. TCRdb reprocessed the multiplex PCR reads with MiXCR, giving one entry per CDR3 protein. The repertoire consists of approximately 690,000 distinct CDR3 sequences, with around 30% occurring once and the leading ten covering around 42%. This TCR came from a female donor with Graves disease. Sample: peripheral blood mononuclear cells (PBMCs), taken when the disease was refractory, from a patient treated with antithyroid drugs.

CDR3 region: CASKREDSPYGYTF. DNA for the CDR3: TGTGCCAGCAAACGAGAGGACAGTCCCTACGGCTACACCTTC. V usage is TRBV6-1 and J usage is TRBJ1-2; maybe TRBD1 (6 bases). The CDR3 is made up of 14 amino acids. V was cut by 7 bases and J by 8 bases, with 20 bases left in between. Germline-derived CDR1 and CDR2 are MNHNS and SASEGT.